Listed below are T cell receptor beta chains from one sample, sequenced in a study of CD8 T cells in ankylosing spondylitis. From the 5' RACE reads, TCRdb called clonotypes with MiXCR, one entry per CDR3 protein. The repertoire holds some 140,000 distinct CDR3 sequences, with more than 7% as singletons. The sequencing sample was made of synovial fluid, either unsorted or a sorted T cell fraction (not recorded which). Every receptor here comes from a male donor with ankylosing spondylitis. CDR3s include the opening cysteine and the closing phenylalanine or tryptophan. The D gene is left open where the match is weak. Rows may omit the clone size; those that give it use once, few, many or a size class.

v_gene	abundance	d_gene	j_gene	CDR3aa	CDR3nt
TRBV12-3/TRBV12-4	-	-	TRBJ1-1	CASTQGISNTEAFF	TGTGCCAGCACCCAGGGTATATCGAACACTGAAGCTTTCTTT
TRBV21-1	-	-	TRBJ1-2	CASIAHRDSGYGYTF	TGTGCCAGCATCGCCCACCGGGACAGTGGCTATGGCTACACCTTC
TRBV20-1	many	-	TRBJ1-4	CSAMIGFDEKLFF	TGCAGTGCTATGATTGGGTTCGATGAAAAACTGTTTTTT
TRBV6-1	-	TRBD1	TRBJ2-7	CASSRGQGRHEQYF	TGTGCCAGCAGTCGGGGACAGGGGAGACACGAGCAGTACTTC
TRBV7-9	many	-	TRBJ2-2	CASSLELFDTGELFF	TGTGCCAGCAGCTTAGAACTATTTGACACCGGGGAGCTGTTTTTT
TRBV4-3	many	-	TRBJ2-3	CASSQDLGGRGTRDTQYF	TGCGCCAGCAGCCAAGATCTGGGGGGCAGGGGGACGAGGGATACGCAGTATTTT
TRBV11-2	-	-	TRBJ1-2	CASSLIRGGVISPFGYTF	TGTGCCAGCAGCTTAATCCGCGGGGGAGTTATTTCCCCTTTTGGCTACACCTTC
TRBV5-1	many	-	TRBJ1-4	CASSTGTINEKLFF	TGCGCCAGCAGCACCGGAACCATTAATGAAAAACTGTTTTTT
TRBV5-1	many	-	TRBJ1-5	CASSLTTGSGPQHF	TGCGCCAGCAGCTTGACAACAGGGTCAGGGCCCCAGCATTTT
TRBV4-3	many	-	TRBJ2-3	CASSQAESHTDTQYF	TGCGCCAGCAGCCAGGCCGAGTCCCACACAGATACGCAGTATTTT
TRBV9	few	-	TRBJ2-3	CASSVAWGDSTDTQYF	TGTGCCAGCAGCGTAGCGTGGGGGGATAGCACAGATACGCAGTATTTT
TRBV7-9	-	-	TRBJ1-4	CASSSGRGMREKLFF	TGTGCCAGCAGCTCAGGACGGGGGATGAGGGAAAAACTGTTTTTT
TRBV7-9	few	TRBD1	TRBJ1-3	CASSLSSGGFGNTIYF	TGTGCCAGCAGCCTCTCCTCAGGGGGCTTTGGAAACACCATATATTTT
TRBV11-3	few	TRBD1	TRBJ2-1	CASSSPGQGGNEQFF	TGTGCCAGCAGCTCCCCAGGACAGGGTGGGAATGAGCAGTTCTTC
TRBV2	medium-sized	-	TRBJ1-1	CASRRGTVNTEAFF	TGTGCCAGCAGGCGGGGGACGGTGAACACTGAAGCTTTCTTT
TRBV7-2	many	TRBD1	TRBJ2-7	CASSYRGSTYEQYF	TGTGCCAGCAGCTACAGGGGGTCTACCTACGAGCAGTACTTC
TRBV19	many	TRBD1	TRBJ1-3	CASKGSEGQSSGNTIYF	TGTGCCAGTAAGGGATCCGAGGGACAGTCCTCTGGAAACACCATATATTTT
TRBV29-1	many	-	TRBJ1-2	CSVEDRGIGYTF	TGCAGCGTTGAAGATCGAGGAATTGGCTACACCTTC
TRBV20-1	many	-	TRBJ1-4	CSARGLVEKLFF	TGCAGTGCTAGAGGGTTGGTTGAAAAACTGTTTTTT
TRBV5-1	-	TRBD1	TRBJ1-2	CASSPGRGQDVAGYNF	TGCGCCAGCAGCCCAGGGAGGGGACAGGACGTTGCTGGCTACAACTTC
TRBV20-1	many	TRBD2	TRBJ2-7	CSAPGLAGSSYEQYF	TGCAGTGCTCCAGGACTAGCGGGGAGCTCCTACGAGCAGTACTTC
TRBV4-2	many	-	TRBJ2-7	CASSQVPLDEQYF	TGTGCCAGCAGCCAAGTGCCCTTAGACGAGCAGTACTTC
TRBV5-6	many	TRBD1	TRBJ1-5	CASSSDRYNQPQHF	TGTGCCAGCAGCTCGGACAGGTACAATCAGCCCCAGCATTTT
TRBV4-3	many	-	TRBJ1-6	CASSQDGPSSYNSPLHF	TGCGCCAGCAGCCAAGACGGGCCTAGCTCCTATAATTCACCCCTCCACTTT
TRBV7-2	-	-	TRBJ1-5	CASSQQGSGNQPQHF	TGTGCCAGCAGCCAACAGGGATCGGGCAATCAGCCCCAGCATTTT
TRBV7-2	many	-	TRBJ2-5	CASSSRPGRETQYF	TGTGCCAGCAGCTCCCGCCCAGGGCGGGAGACCCAGTACTTC
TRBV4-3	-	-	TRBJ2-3	CASSLTTQGGTDTQYF	TGCGCCAGCAGCCTCACTACCCAGGGGGGAACAGATACGCAGTATTTT
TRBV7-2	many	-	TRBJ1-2	CASSLEGGNYGYTF	TGTGCCAGCAGCTTGGAGGGGGGGAACTATGGCTACACCTTC
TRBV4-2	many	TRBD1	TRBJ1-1	CASSQGLTGYLTEAFF	TGTGCCAGCAGCCAAGGTTTGACAGGGTACCTCACTGAAGCTTTCTTT
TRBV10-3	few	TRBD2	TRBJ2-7	CAISGSGLGYEQYF	TGTGCCATCAGTGGTAGCGGGCTGGGATACGAGCAGTACTTC
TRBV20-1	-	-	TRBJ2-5	CSAPTTSSTRQETQYF	TGCAGTGCTCCGACCACTAGCAGCACGCGGCAAGAGACCCAGTACTTC
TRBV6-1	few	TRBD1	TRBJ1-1	CASSRQGANTEAFF	TGTGCCAGCTCCCGACAGGGGGCGAACACTGAAGCTTTCTTT
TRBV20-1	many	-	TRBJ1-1	CSAPPAGILNTEAFF	TGCAGTGCTCCCCCGGCCGGTATTCTGAACACTGAAGCTTTCTTT
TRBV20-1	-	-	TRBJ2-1	CSARIQYKGYNEQFF	TGCAGTGCTAGGATCCAGTACAAGGGGTACAATGAGCAGTTCTTC
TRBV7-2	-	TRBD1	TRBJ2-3	CASSSRGPLTDTQYF	TGTGCCAGCAGCTCGAGGGGGCCCCTCACAGATACGCAGTATTTT
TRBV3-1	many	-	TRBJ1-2	CASSSQGNYGYTF	TGTGCCAGCAGCAGCCAGGGCAACTATGGCTACACCTTC
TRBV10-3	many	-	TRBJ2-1	CAITPGPYNEQFF	TGTGCCATCACCCCCGGACCTTACAATGAGCAGTTCTTC
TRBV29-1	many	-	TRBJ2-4	CSVFGGKNIQYF	TGCAGCGTTTTTGGGGGCAAAAACATTCAGTACTTC
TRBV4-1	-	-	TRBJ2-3	CASSQVGKFGTDTQYF	TGCGCCAGCAGCCAAGTGGGCAAATTCGGCACAGATACGCAGTATTTT
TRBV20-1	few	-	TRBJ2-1	CSARTGVNNEQFF	TGCAGTGCTAGGACCGGGGTTAACAATGAGCAGTTCTTC
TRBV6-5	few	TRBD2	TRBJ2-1	CASSYLIILAGYNEQFF	TGTGCCAGCAGTTACTTAATAATTCTAGCGGGCTACAATGAGCAGTTCTTC
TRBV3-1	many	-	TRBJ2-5	CASSLAQSQETQYF	TGTGCCAGCAGCCTCGCCCAGAGTCAAGAGACCCAGTACTTC